This T cell receptor beta chain comes out of a study of blood T cell repertoires in COVID-19 (dated by TCRdb to 2018 to 2021). Context from the whole study: The collaborator samples originated in the United States, Italy and Spain and spanned the acute and convalescent phases of COVID-19. The prospective study material was composed of cDNA or gDNA derived from T cells, B-cell-depleted T cells, or PBMCs. Deeply sampled blood TCRbeta repertoires from subjects exposed to, actively infected with, or recovered from COVID-19 were included in the dataset. The repertoires were released in a freely available public database meant as a resource for research on the immune response to SARS-CoV-2. The samples were drawn from the first 160 participants of the ongoing ImmuneRACE study and from over a thousand subjects provided by 6 global collaborators. Sample metadata almost always included a de-identified subject ID, COVID-19 status, age in years and sex. Where HLA class I and class II types were available, the types were taken from metadata supplied by the sample provider, not from assay-based typing. Beyond this particular receptor, the publication reports: Clinical and demographic metadata were provided uncurated, with the amount varying by source and participant.

The CDR3 covers 14 residues, taking in both the cysteine and the phenylalanine. CDR3 DNA only is kept here, 42 bases in frame from base 1. Trimming removed 0 bases from V and 8 bases from J, leaving 11 bases between the germline ends. Per the germline V gene, MGHRA is the CDR1 and YSYEKL is the CDR2. TCRbeta CDR3 regions were amplified from genomic DNA using the immunoSEQ Assay, a bias-controlled multiplex PCR. In the original analysis: Nucleated cell counts per sample were estimated from amplification of reference gene primers within the assay. Sequence reads were collapsed and filtered to measure the absolute abundance of every unique TCRbeta CDR3 rearrangement. For each sample, productive Simpson clonality was calculated as the square root of Simpson's diversity index over productive rearrangements. The immuneACCESS repertoire file appears here via TCRdb, limited to in-frame rearrangements. These files lack a portion of the clones; in checked studies, under half of the deficit traces to unresolved V genes, and the cause of the others is not known. D and trimming come from the DNA, and the V and J calls and clone size come from that table. For this sample there are roughly 440,000 clones; around 89% appear just once. Together, the top ten hold 10% to 15% of the sample.

To note about this clone: This clone's antigen is unknown. Base qualities are not at hand, and no much larger clone is one base apart.

One collaborating source in Seattle enrolled patients during active infection and followed them longitudinally through the course of disease. The collaborating institutions used their own protocols to collect whole blood in K2EDTA tubes. For TCRbeta analysis, collaborators shipped samples as frozen whole blood, isolated PBMCs, or DNA extracted from either of those sample types. This receptor chain uses TRBV4-1 and TRBJ1-5; the D gene cannot be resolved reliably. The sequence derives from a woman between 50 and 59 years old with COVID-19, enrolled during active disease. The specimen sequenced was peripheral blood. The CDR3 in this case is CASSQEGRGKPQHF. At the DNA level, the sequence is TGCGCCAGCAGCCAAGAGGGGAGAGGGAAGCCCCAGCATTTT.